What follows are 29 T cell receptor beta chains derived from one specimen sequenced in a study of cytomegalovirus exposure and HLA in healthy donors. 60 Vbeta and 13 Jbeta primers were used in PCR. Assay: immunoSEQ multiplex PCR; the TCRdb copy retains only in-frame clones and omits some. The sample records 130,000 or so clones, 82% being singletons. Sequenced material: PBMCs. The origin of the receptors is a middle-aged woman in good health and CMV-seronegative.

The genes are TRBV27 and TRBJ2-7; 8 positions agree with TRBD1. The germline V gene encodes CDR1 MNHEY and CDR2 SMNVEV (reference sequence). The CDR3 sequence is 15 residues long. Trimming removed 4 bases from V and 7 bases from J; junction bases left unmatched: 12. This CDR3 is CASSSGTGRPGEQYF. The CDR3 DNA follows: TGTGCCAGCAGTTCCGGGACAGGTCGACCGGGGGAGCAGTACTTC.

This clone has a handful of counts. CDR3 region: CASSVGLAGDSGANVLTF. The CDR3 DNA reads as TGTGCCAGCAGCGTAGGACTAGCGGGAGATTCTGGGGCCAACGTCCTGACTTTC. V gene TRBV9 combines with J gene TRBJ2-6, with 12 bases aligning to TRBD2. This CDR3 spans 18 amino acids. The V gene end was trimmed by 0 bases and the J gene end by 1 base; junction bases not matched to a gene: 2. Germline assignment: CDR1 SGDLS and CDR2 YYNGEE. Full variable domain (remainder filled in from reference TRBV9 and TRBJ2-6): DSGVTQTPKHLITATGQRVTLRCSPRSGDLSVYWYQQSLDQGLQFLIQYYNGEERAKGNILERFSAQQFPDLHSELNLSSLELGDSALYFCASSVGLAGDSGANVLTFGAGSRLTVL.

This chain joins TRBV4-3 and TRBJ1-3; the D is unclear. There are 20 residues in the CDR3. Trimming shortened V by 4 bases and J by 0 bases, and 25 bases separated the two germline ends. Germline CDR1 is LGHNA and CDR2 is YSLEER. The CDR3 reads CASSLFKTGRSSSSGNTIYF. The CDR3 DNA sequence: TGCGCCAGCAGCCTATTCAAAACGGGGAGGTCGTCGAGCTCTGGAAACACCATATATTTT.

V and J are TRBV7-8 and TRBJ2-1; perhaps TRBD2 as D (5 bases). The CDR3 totals 15 residues. Trimming removed 3 bases at V and 0 bases at J, with 9 bases between. Germline values: CDR1 SGHVS, CDR2 FQNEAQ. The CDR3 is CASSFSVSSYNEQFF. CDR3 bases: TGTGCCAGCAGCTTTAGCGTGAGCTCCTACAATGAGCAGTTCTTC.

The chain is built from TRBV5-1 and TRBJ2-1; TRBD2 matches at 7 bases. With V trimmed by 0 bases and J by 7 bases, 4 bases remained unmatched. Germline V gene lookup returns CDR1 SGHRS and CDR2 YFSETQ. This CDR3 is 14 amino acids long. The CDR3 loop is CASSLGRELNEQFF. The CDR3 DNA reads as TGCGCCAGCAGCTTGGGGCGGGAGTTGAATGAGCAGTTCTTC.

The CDR3 protein is CASTLGANQPQHF. The CDR3 DNA reads TGTGCCAGCACTCTGGGAGCGAATCAGCCCCAGCATTTT. The V and J genes are TRBV5-8 and TRBJ1-5, with D hard to call. The CDR3 sequence is 13 residues long. Germline V CDR1 and CDR2: SGHTS, YDEGEE. The ends were cut back, 6 bases at V and 4 bases at J, with 11 bases in the middle.

The chain joins TRBV19 to TRBJ1-5; 10 bases map to TRBD1. Germline CDR1 is LNHDA and CDR2 is SQIVND (reference sequence). The CDR3 loop spans 16 amino acids. With V trimmed by 4 bases and J by 2 bases, 5 bases remained unmatched. The CDR3 sequence is CASSTPGTGGNQPQHF. The CDR3 DNA reads TGTGCCAGTAGTACCCCGGGGACAGGGGGCAATCAGCCCCAGCATTTT.

This clone was picked up a small number of times. The rearrangement joins TRBV5-1 to TRBJ1-1; TRBD1 is a possible D gene (5 bases). With 2 bases removed from V and 0 bases from J, the gap between germline ends came to 11 bases. Germline V lookup: CDR1 SGHRS, CDR2 YFSETQ. This CDR3 region has 15 residues. CDR3 DNA: TGCGCCAGCAGCTTATCCGGGGGACTGAACACTGAAGCTTTCTTT. Translating gives CASSLSGGLNTEAFF.

The CDR3 reads CASSSGLSLAYEQYF. CDR3 nucleotides: TGTGCCAGCAGCTCAGGACTATCCCTAGCCTACGAGCAGTACTTC. The gene calls are TRBV7-2 and TRBJ2-7, with D maybe TRBD2 (6 bases). The CDR3 consists of 15 residues. V lost 4 bases and J lost 2, with 15 bases in between. CDR1 SGHTA and CDR2 FQGNSA come from the germline V gene.

This clone is a singleton in its sample. The CDR3 here is CASSREGTFGYTF. The DNA of the CDR3 is TGTGCCAGCAGTCGAGAGGGGACTTTTGGCTACACCTTC. The V and J genes are TRBV28 and TRBJ1-2; tentative D call: TRBD1 (5 bases). Per germline, CDR1 MDHEN and CDR2 SYDVKM. V lost 5 bases to trimming and J lost 7 bases, with 14 bases between them. The CDR3 sequence is 13 residues long.

The chain is built from TRBV2 and TRBJ2-6; D remains ambiguous. Germline V gives CDR1 SNHLY, CDR2 FYNNEI. CDR3 length: 13 amino acids. V lost 2 bases and J lost 4, with 3 bases in between. CDR3 nucleotides: TGTGCCAGCAGTGAACCAGGGGCCAACGTCCTGACTTTC. Translating gives CASSEPGANVLTF.

This chain connects TRBV28 to TRBJ2-7; 13 nucleotides align to TRBD2. Unmatched junction bases numbered 6, after V lost 5 bases and J lost 2 bases. The CDR3 runs to 16 residues. Germline values: CDR1 MDHEN, CDR2 SYDVKM. The CDR3 sequence is CASSPSGLAGTYEQYF. The DNA of the CDR3 is TGTGCCAGCAGTCCCTCGGGACTAGCGGGAACCTACGAGCAGTACTTC.

The gene calls are TRBV21-1 and TRBJ2-5; TRBD1 is taken as the D call from the table, unchecked against the DNA. TRBV21-1 is noted as a pseudogene. This CDR3 region has 18 residues. CDR3 residues: CASRDPFPTLFQVETQYF. CDR3 bases: TGTGCCAGTCGAGACCCCTTTCCGACCCTCTTTCAGGTAGAGACCCAGTACTTC.

The V and J genes are TRBV10-3 and TRBJ2-1; possibly TRBD2 for D (6 bases). This CDR3 has 15 residues. CDR1 ENHRY and CDR2 SYGVKD come from the germline V gene. Trimming left V 1 base short and J 7 bases short, with 14 bases between. CDR3 loop: CAISELDIRGNEQFF. The CDR3 DNA follows: TGTGCCATCAGTGAGTTGGATATTCGGGGGAATGAGCAGTTCTTC.

This chain joins TRBV7-9 and TRBJ1-5, with TRBD1 identical over 10 bases. Per germline, CDR1 SEHNR and CDR2 FQNEAQ (reference sequence). The V gene end was trimmed by 5 bases and the J gene end by 6 bases; junction bases not matched to a gene: 7. This CDR3 spans 15 amino acids. The CDR3 DNA sequence: TGTGCCAGCAGCCCCGGGACAGGGGTTGGTCAGCCCCAGCATTTT. Its translation: CASSPGTGVGQPQHF. The full variable domain, completed using reference TRBV7-9 and TRBJ1-5, is DTGVSQNPRHKITKRGQNVTFRCDPISEHNRLYWYRQTLGQGPEFLTYFQNEAQLEKSRLLSDRFSAERPKGSFSTLEIQRTEQGDSAMYLCASSPGTGVGQPQHFGDGTRLSIL.

The chain has TRBV4-3 and TRBJ1-3; D unresolved. The CDR3 runs to 16 residues. The V end was cut by 1 base, the J end by 0 bases, with 10 bases between. CDR1 is LGHNA and CDR2 is YSLEER in the germline V gene. CDR3 bases: TGCGCCAGCAGCCAAGTCTCCGGGGTCTCTGGAAACACCATATATTTT. Protein product: CASSQVSGVSGNTIYF.

This clone was picked up one time. The gene calls are TRBV11-2 and TRBJ2-1, with TRBD2 matching 8 bases. This CDR3 has 16 amino acids. Looked up from germline, CDR1 is SGHAT and CDR2 is FQNNGV. Trimming at V came to 4 bases and at J to 2 bases, leaving 7 bases not matched to a gene. The chain's CDR3 is CASSSHSGDAYNEQFF. The CDR3 coding sequence is TGTGCCAGCAGCTCCCATAGCGGGGACGCCTACAATGAGCAGTTCTTC. Filled out from reference TRBV11-2 and TRBJ2-1, the complete variable domain reads EAGVAQSPRYKIIEKRQSVAFWCNPISGHATLYWYQQILGQGPKLLIQFQNNGVVDDSQLPKDRFSAERLKGVDSTLKIQPAKLEDSAVYLCASSSHSGDAYNEQFFGPGTRLTVL.

The chain joins TRBV6-6 to TRBJ2-1; 13 nucleotides line up with TRBD2. Germline-derived CDR1 and CDR2 are MNHNY and SVGAGI (reference sequence). The CDR3 consists of 15 residues. Trimming cost V 5 bases and J 8 bases; bases outside gene matches: 6. Here the CDR3 DNA reads TGTGCCAGCAGTCCGGGACTAGCGGGAACGGATGAGCAGTTCTTC. Translating gives CASSPGLAGTDEQFF.

This clone showed up just once. The V gene is TRBV11-2, the J gene TRBJ2-1; 7 nucleotides align to TRBD1. The CDR3 consists of 15 residues. Losses at the gene ends were 7 bases for V and 4 bases for J; bases not matched to a gene: 10. The V gene's germline CDR1 is SGHAT and CDR2 FQNNGV. The CDR3 reads CASIRSGQTYNEQFF. The DNA for the CDR3 is TGTGCCAGCATTAGATCGGGACAGACATACAATGAGCAGTTCTTC.

The V call is TRBV6-5, the J call TRBJ1-6; perhaps TRBD1 as D (5 bases). The germline V gene has CDR1 MNHEY and CDR2 SVGAGI. Trimming left V 5 bases short and J 6 bases short, with 11 bases between. This CDR3 comprises 14 residues. This chain's CDR3 is CASSPDSLNSPLHF. CDR3 coding DNA: TGTGCCAGCAGTCCTGACAGTCTTAATTCACCCCTCCACTTT.

This sequence joins TRBV6-5 and TRBJ2-7, with TRBD2 as a possible D gene (6 bases). The germline CDR1 and CDR2 sequences are MNHEY and SVGAGI. V was trimmed by 6 bases and J by 3 bases, leaving 15 bases between them. The CDR3 runs to 14 residues. CDR3 in amino acids: CASRSPGGDYEQYF. DNA for the CDR3: TGTGCCAGCAGATCGCCAGGAGGGGACTACGAGCAGTACTTC.

The chain combines TRBV18 with TRBJ2-3; 8 bases are a match to TRBD1. The germline CDR1 and CDR2 sequences are KGHSH and LQKENI. Trimming removed 3 bases from V and 9 bases from J; junction bases left unmatched: 11. The CDR3 spans 15 residues. This CDR3 is CASSPRTGSSGTQYF. The CDR3 coding sequence is TGTGCCAGCTCACCGCGGACAGGGAGTTCAGGAACGCAGTATTTT.

The chain combines TRBV5-6 with TRBJ2-5, with 8 bases lining up with TRBD2. The tail of the sequence fits TRBJ2-7 better, so the J call may be wrong. CDR1 and CDR2 from the germline V gene are SGHDT and YYEEEE. The CDR3 runs to 15 residues. CDR3 bases: TGTGCCAGCAGCTTGGGACTAGCGCCCTCCTACGAGCAGTACTTC. Translated, it gives CASSLGLAPSYEQYF.

The chain carries TRBV6-4 and TRBJ2-3; TRBD2 matches 10 bases. After removal of 4 bases from V and 8 bases from J, the junction contained 12 bases not matched to a gene. CDR3 length: 16 amino acids. The germline V gene has CDR1 MRHNA and CDR2 SNTAGT. The CDR3 DNA follows: TGTGCCAGCAGTGCCCGAGCGGGAGGGGTCCCAGGTACGCAGTATTTT. It is translated as CASSARAGGVPGTQYF.

This clone has a handful of counts. The gene calls are TRBV27 and TRBJ2-7; TRBD2 matches 9 bases. The CDR3 has 14 amino acids. The V segment lost 5 bases and the J segment 4 bases; nucleotides outside the gene matches: 6. The germline V gene has CDR1 MNHEY and CDR2 SMNVEV (reference sequence). CDR3 region: CASSPAGGSYEQYF. CDR3 coding DNA: TGTGCCAGCAGTCCAGCGGGAGGTTCATACGAGCAGTACTTC.

CDR3 loop: CATVGQSNTEAFF. Written as DNA, the CDR3 is TGTGCCACCGTTGGACAGTCGAACACTGAAGCTTTCTTT. The J gene is TRBJ1-1, the V gene TRBV27, with D possibly matching TRBD1 (6 bases). Germline values: CDR1 MNHEY, CDR2 SMNVEV (reference sequence). This CDR3 is built from 13 residues. V was cut by 10 bases and J by 1 base, with 13 bases left in between.

The chain has TRBV2 and TRBJ2-5; 7 nucleotides line up with TRBD2. The ends lost 1 base at V and 5 bases at J; junction bases unmatched: 13. This CDR3 has 17 amino acids. The germline CDR1 and CDR2 sequences are SNHLY and FYNNEI. The CDR3 reads CASSEGGSGGVGETQYF. In DNA, the CDR3 is TGTGCCAGCAGTGAAGGCGGGTCGGGAGGAGTTGGGGAGACCCAGTACTTC. Supplemented by reference TRBV2 and TRBJ2-5, the full variable domain reads EPEVTQTPSHQVTQMGQEVILRCVPISNHLYFYWYRQILGQKVEFLVSFYNNEISEKSEIFDDQFSVERPDGSNFTLKIRSTKLEDSAMYFCASSEGGSGGVGETQYFGPGTRLLVL.

The V gene is TRBV18, the J gene TRBJ1-1; D is undetermined. The CDR3 is 14 residues long. Trimming took 6 bases from V and 6 from J, leaving 17 bases between them. Looked up from germline, CDR1 is KGHSH and CDR2 is LQKENI. CDR3 loop: CASSRESSEAEAFF. CDR3 sequence (DNA): TGTGCCAGCTCCCGGGAGAGCAGCGAGGCTGAAGCTTTCTTT.

The rearrangement links TRBV7-8 to TRBJ1-2, with TRBD1 matching over 8 bases. In germline, CDR1 is SGHVS, CDR2 FQNEAQ. The CDR3 is made up of 16 amino acids. V lost 1 base, J lost 4 bases, and 8 bases stayed unmatched. The DNA for the CDR3 is TGTGCCAGCAGCTTAGATGCCGGACAGGGCATCTATGGCTACACCTTC. Amino acids: CASSLDAGQGIYGYTF.